This is a list of T cell receptor beta chains from one sample in a study of Graves' ophthalmopathy and Graves' hyperthyroidism. One entry per CDR3 protein results from TCRdb running MiXCR on the multiplex PCR reads. The sample has around 1,200,000 distinct CDR3 sequences; about two fifths are singletons. Sequencing input: peripheral blood or thyroid tissue (not recorded which). These TCRs come from an adult man with Graves' hyperthyroidism. The CDR3 runs from the conserved cysteine through the conserved F or W. The D gene is left open where the match is weak. Only part of the rows carry a size: once, few, many, or a class if the clone is expanded.

d_gene	abundance	v_gene	j_gene	CDR3nt	CDR3aa
-	-	TRBV7-9	TRBJ1-3	TGTGCCAGCAGCCTATTCTCAAAACTTGGAAACACCATATATTTT	CASSLFSKLGNTIYF
-	many	TRBV2	TRBJ2-7	TGTGCCAGCATCCGGGGTAGCTCCTACGAGCAGTACTTC	CASIRGSSYEQYF
-	many	TRBV12-3/TRBV12-4	TRBJ1-1	TGTGCCAGCAGCTTAGGTGTCACTGAAGCTTTCTTT	CASSLGVTEAFF
TRBD1	many	TRBV10-3	TRBJ2-7	TGTGCCACCAACAGGGGTGACGAGCAGTACTTC	CATNRGDEQYF
-	many	TRBV19	TRBJ1-2	TGTGCCAGTAGTATCCCGACGGTTTTACTCGGCTACACCTTC	CASSIPTVLLGYTF
TRBD1	many	TRBV7-9	TRBJ1-5	TGTGCCAGCAGCCCATTGCCGGGACAGGGGGATCAGCCCCAGCATTTT	CASSPLPGQGDQPQHF
-	-	TRBV15	TRBJ1-6	TGTGCCACCAGCAGATCCGGGAACTTCTATAATTCACCCCTCCACTTT	CATSRSGNFYNSPLHF
-	-	TRBV12-3/TRBV12-4	TRBJ1-3	TGTGCCAGCAGTTCGGGCATTGCCTCTGGAAACACCATATATTTT	CASSSGIASGNTIYF
-	-	TRBV7-2	TRBJ2-5	TGTGCCAGTAGTCCCGAGGCGGGGATCGGAGAGACCCAGTACTTC	CASSPEAGIGETQYF
-	few	TRBV19	TRBJ2-5	TGTGCCAGTAGTATAGTTGCAGGGCAAGAGACCCAGTACTTC	CASSIVAGQETQYF
-	-	TRBV29-1	TRBJ1-2	TGCAGCGTTGAACCTGCGGTGAGGGAAAGGAGGTACACCTTC	CSVEPAVRERRYTF
-	few	TRBV6-5	TRBJ1-2	TGTGCCAGCGCGACGGCTGTCGTTAACTATGGCTACACCTTC	CASATAVVNYGYTF
-	-	TRBV7-8	TRBJ2-2	TGTGCCAGCAGCCCCCGGGGGTTTTTTGTGACCGGGGAGCTGTTTTTT	CASSPRGFFVTGELFF
-	many	TRBV29-1	TRBJ1-2	TGCAGCGTTGACGTTGGCTACACCTTC	CSVDVGYTF
-	few	TRBV5-1	TRBJ2-2	TGCGCCACCCAGCTCTCATCGTACACCGGGGAGCTGTTTTTT	CATQLSSYTGELFF
TRBD1	-	TRBV19	TRBJ1-1	TGTGCCAGTAGCGACAGGGGCATGAACACTGAAGCTTTCTTT	CASSDRGMNTEAFF
TRBD1	many	TRBV7-8	TRBJ2-7	TGTGCCAGCAGGTCTGGGACAGCCTACGAGCAGTACTTC	CASRSGTAYEQYF
-	once	TRBV28	TRBJ1-1	TGTGCCAGCAGTTTCCCTCTTCTTGAAACTGAAGCTTTCTTT	CASSFPLLETEAFF
-	-	TRBV5-1	TRBJ2-2	TGCGCCAGCACAACCGAGGCGGGCACCGGGGAGCTGTTTTTT	CASTTEAGTGELFF
-	many	TRBV2	TRBJ1-4	TGTGCCAGCAGGGACTTACGGGACGAAAAACTGTTTTTT	CASRDLRDEKLFF
-	-	TRBV15	TRBJ2-5	TGTGCCACCAGCAGAGATCTCGGTAGTAGCGGTGGGACCCAGTACTTC	CATSRDLGSSGGTQYF
-	few	TRBV27	TRBJ1-6	TGTGCCAGCAGCTCCGCCCTATCTCTCCACTTT	CASSSALSLHF
TRBD2	once	TRBV7-9	TRBJ2-7	TGTGCCAGCAGCTTAGCTTTAGCTAGCGGGACCTACGAGCAGTACTTC	CASSLALASGTYEQYF
-	many	TRBV6-6	TRBJ1-2	TGTGCCAGCAAAGGGTCGAGTTATGGCTACACCTTC	CASKGSSYGYTF
-	-	TRBV14	TRBJ1-2	TGTGCCAGCAGCCATCTGGGCCGGAGACTGGGGGGCTACACCTTC	CASSHLGRRLGGYTF
TRBD1	-	TRBV6-2/TRBV6-3	TRBJ1-5	TGTGCCAGCACTGAGGGGGCTGGGTGGGGAAGCAATCAGCCCCAGCATTTT	CASTEGAGWGSNQPQHF
-	once	TRBV20-1	TRBJ2-2	TGCAGTGCTACCCCTAGGGGGGCAGGAGGGGAGCTGTTTTTT	CSATPRGAGGELFF
-	few	TRBV6-5	TRBJ1-3	TGTGCCAGCAGGCCCAGGGAGTCTGGAAACACCATATATTTT	CASRPRESGNTIYF
TRBD1	few	TRBV12-3/TRBV12-4	TRBJ1-4	TGTGCCAGCAGTCCCACAGGGGGCGTGAATGAAAAACTGTTTTTT	CASSPTGGVNEKLFF
-	many	TRBV13	TRBJ2-5	TGTGCCAGCAGCTTCGGGCGGCCAGGGGAGACCCAGTACTTC	CASSFGRPGETQYF
TRBD1	-	TRBV29-1	TRBJ1-6	TGCAGTTACTCACCCGGGACAGAGAATTCACCCCTCCACTTT	CSYSPGTENSPLHF
TRBD2	-	TRBV7-3	TRBJ2-5	TGCGCCAGCAGCCCAGGGGGGGGACTAGCGGGGACTGAGACCCAGTACTTC	CASSPGGGLAGTETQYF
-	-	TRBV11-3	TRBJ2-7	TGTGCCAGCAGCCCAGCGGACAGCCTTTGTGAGCAGTACTTC	CASSPADSLCEQYF
TRBD2	-	TRBV7-2	TRBJ2-5	TGTGCCAGCACCACCCTAGCGGGACAAGAGACCCAGTACTTC	CASTTLAGQETQYF
-	few	TRBV12-3/TRBV12-4	TRBJ2-7	TGTGCCAGCAGTTTCGAGCTTGAGTACTTC	CASSFELEYF
-	-	TRBV7-8	TRBJ1-2	TGTGCCAGCAGCCTGAGACAGAAAACCTATGGCTACACCTTC	CASSLRQKTYGYTF
TRBD1	many	TRBV20-1	TRBJ1-4	TGCAGTGCTGACGACAGGGGTATTGAAAAACTGTTTTTT	CSADDRGIEKLFF
TRBD1	many	TRBV14	TRBJ1-1	TGTGCCAGCAGCCATTGGGCAGGGGGCACTGAAGCTTTCTTT	CASSHWAGGTEAFF
-	few	TRBV29-1	TRBJ2-1	TGCAGCGCCGATCCAGCGGGCCTCTACAATGAGCAGTTCTTC	CSADPAGLYNEQFF
-	-	TRBV12-3/TRBV12-4	TRBJ2-5	TGTGCCAGCAGCTTACGTCGGAGCAAGGGGGGTCAGCCCCAGTACTTC	CASSLRRSKGGQPQYF